Listed below are T cell receptor beta chains from one sample, sequenced in a study of shared clonotypes between healthy human individuals. Method: immunoSEQ multiplex PCR; TCRdb's copy keeps in-frame clones and lacks some. Among about 2 million clones, approximately 95% were seen once, and the ten largest hold more than 0.1%. The sequenced sample was naive CD4+ T cells sorted from blood. The receptors come from a man younger than 30 in good health. Each CDR3 is given with its conserved first and last residue. D genes are given only for firm matches. The size entry is marked missing in some rows and otherwise reads once, few, many or a size class.

d_gene	abundance	j_gene	v_gene	CDR3aa	CDR3nt
.	.	TRBJ2-1	TRBV27	CASTPLVGGSYNEQFF	TGTGCCAGCACCCCCCTTGTGGGAGGTTCCTACAATGAGCAGTTCTTC
.	.	TRBJ1-2	TRBV10-1	CASSEPGENYGYTF	TGCGCCAGCAGTGAGCCAGGGGAAAACTATGGCTACACCTTC
TRBD2	.	TRBJ2-3	TRBV7-7	CASSQTAGLGTDTQYF	TGTGCTAGCAGCCAGACAGCGGGGCTCGGCACAGATACGCAGTATTTT
.	.	TRBJ1-3	TRBV25-1	CASSESQLGGTIYF	TGTGCCAGCAGTGAATCACAGCTCGGGGGCACCATATATTTT
.	few	TRBJ1-5	TRBV2	CASSPQGERNQPQHF	TGTGCCAGCTCTCCTCAAGGGGAACGCAATCAGCCCCAGCATTTT
.	.	TRBJ2-3	TRBV6-5	CATLSGPTTDTQYF	TGTGCCACCCTATCCGGGCCCACCACAGATACGCAGTATTTT
.	.	TRBJ1-2	TRBV10-3	CAIKQGRGYTF	TGTGCCATCAAACAGGGACGGGGCTACACCTTC
.	.	TRBJ2-3	TRBV5-4	CASSLEQVTSTDTQYF	TGTGCCAGCAGCTTGGAGCAGGTTACTAGCACAGATACGCAGTATTTT
TRBD1	.	TRBJ1-3	TRBV6-6	CASSRQGRDTIYF	TGTGCCAGCAGTCGACAGGGAAGGGACACCATATATTTT
TRBD2	.	TRBJ2-7	TRBV4-3	CASSQGSGSSYEQYF	TGCGCCAGCAGCCAAGGTAGCGGGAGCTCCTACGAGCAGTACTTC
TRBD2	.	TRBJ2-3	TRBV18	CASSPTVTSGKDTQYF	TGTGCCAGCTCACCTACGGTGACTAGCGGGAAAGATACGCAGTATTTT
.	.	TRBJ1-5	TRBV10-2	CASSEPLWGGDQPQHF	TGCGCCAGCAGTGAGCCTCTTTGGGGAGGAGATCAGCCCCAGCATTTT
.	.	TRBJ1-6	TRBV4-1	CASSQLAYNSPLHF	TGCGCCAGCAGCCAACTGGCCTATAATTCACCCCTCCACTTT
.	.	TRBJ2-5	TRBV7-9	CASSLTGLQETQYF	TGTGCCAGCAGCCTCACAGGACTCCAAGAGACCCAGTACTTC
.	.	TRBJ2-7	TRBV6-5	CASSPLGGPYEQYF	TGTGCCAGCAGTCCCTTAGGGGGGCCCTACGAGCAGTACTTC
.	.	TRBJ2-7	TRBV12-1	CASSFLTAYYEQYF	TGTGCCAGCAGCTTTTTGACAGCCTACTACGAGCAGTACTTC
.	.	TRBJ1-6	TRBV5-6	CASSRDLKGDSPLHF	TGTGCCAGCAGCCGGGACCTAAAAGGTGATTCACCCCTCCACTTT
.	.	TRBJ2-5	TRBV9	CASSVSDQETQYF	TGTGCCAGCAGCGTTTCAGACCAAGAGACCCAGTACTTC
.	.	TRBJ2-3	TRBV18	CASSPGGDTQYF	TGTGCCAGCTCACCAGGTGGGGATACGCAGTATTTT
.	.	TRBJ1-4	TRBV30	CAWSVRGPTEKLFF	TGTGCCTGGAGTGTACGAGGGCCCACTGAAAAACTGTTTTTT
TRBD1	.	TRBJ1-4	TRBV6-1	CASSEAIWTGLIEKLFF	TGTGCCAGCAGTGAAGCGATTTGGACAGGGTTAATTGAAAAACTGTTTTTT
.	.	TRBJ2-5	TRBV7-9	CASGGSGTQYF	TGTGCCAGCGGAGGATCGGGGACCCAGTACTTC
TRBD2	once	TRBJ2-4	TRBV13	CASSLGRTSGWDKNIQYF	TGTGCCAGCAGCTTAGGCCGCACTAGCGGGTGGGACAAAAACATTCAGTACTTC
TRBD1	.	TRBJ2-7	TRBV5-4	CASSFRGQGELEQYF	TGTGCCAGCAGCTTCCGTGGCCAGGGGGAACTCGAGCAGTACTTC
.	.	TRBJ2-5	TRBV15	CATSREGTALRETQYF	TGTGCCACCAGCAGAGAGGGAACAGCCCTCCGGGAGACCCAGTACTTC
TRBD1	.	TRBJ1-2	TRBV4-1	CASSQAKGRDRVHYGYTF	TGCGCCAGCAGCCAAGCTAAGGGCCGGGACAGAGTACACTATGGCTACACCTTC
TRBD1	.	TRBJ2-7	TRBV5-1	CASSLPGTGGEQYF	TGCGCCAGCAGCTTACCCGGGACAGGGGGAGAGCAGTACTTC
.	.	TRBJ2-3	TRBV5-1	CASSLETDTQYF	TGCGCCAGCAGCTTAGAGACAGATACGCAGTATTTT
TRBD1	.	TRBJ2-2	TRBV4-2	CASSQGDRDNIGELFF	TGTGCCAGCAGCCAAGGGGACAGGGATAATATCGGGGAGCTGTTTTTT
TRBD2	.	TRBJ2-7	TRBV6-6	CASRRTSGGAEQYF	TGTGCCAGCAGACGAACTAGCGGGGGAGCCGAGCAGTACTTC
.	.	TRBJ2-7	TRBV7-9	CASRSGSPSKYEQYF	TGTGCCAGCAGGTCAGGGTCCCCCTCTAAATACGAGCAGTACTTC
TRBD1	.	TRBJ1-6	TRBV18	CASSSTGLEYSPLHF	TGTGCCAGCTCATCGACAGGGTTGGAGTATTCACCCCTCCACTTT
TRBD1	.	TRBJ2-1	TRBV7-9	CASSQLGQGPYNEQFF	TGTGCCAGCAGCCAATTAGGACAGGGGCCATACAATGAGCAGTTCTTC
.	.	TRBJ2-7	TRBV5-1	CASSLAAFHEQYF	TGCGCCAGCAGCTTGGCAGCGTTCCACGAGCAGTACTTC
.	.	TRBJ2-7	TRBV18	CASSPGTATYEQYF	TGTGCCAGCTCACCTGGGACGGCTACCTACGAGCAGTACTTC